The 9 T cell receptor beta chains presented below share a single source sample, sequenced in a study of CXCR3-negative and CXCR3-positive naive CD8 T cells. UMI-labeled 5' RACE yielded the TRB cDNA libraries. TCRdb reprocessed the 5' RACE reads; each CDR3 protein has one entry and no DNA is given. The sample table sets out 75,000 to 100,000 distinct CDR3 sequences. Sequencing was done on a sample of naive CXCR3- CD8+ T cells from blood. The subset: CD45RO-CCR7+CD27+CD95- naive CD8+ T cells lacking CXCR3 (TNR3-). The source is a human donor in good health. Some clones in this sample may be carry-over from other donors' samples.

CDR3: CASSKYQEPQGGAFF. The V gene is TRBV5-1, the J gene TRBJ1-1; the TCRdb D gene call, TRBD1, has no DNA to confirm it. The CDR3 loop spans 15 amino acids. Germline CDR1 SGHRS, CDR2 YFSETQ.

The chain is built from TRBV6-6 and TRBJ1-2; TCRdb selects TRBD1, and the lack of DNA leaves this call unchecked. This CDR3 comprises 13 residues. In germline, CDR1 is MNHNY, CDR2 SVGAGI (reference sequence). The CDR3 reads CATNQPPSYGYTF.

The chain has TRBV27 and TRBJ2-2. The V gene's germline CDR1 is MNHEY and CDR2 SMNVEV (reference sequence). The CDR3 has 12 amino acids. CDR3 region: CASSPNTGELFF.

The chain's CDR3 is CASSLSPNTEAFF. J is TRBJ1-1 and V is TRBV27. Germline lookup yields CDR1 MNHEY and CDR2 SMNVEV (reference sequence). The CDR3 covers 13 residues.

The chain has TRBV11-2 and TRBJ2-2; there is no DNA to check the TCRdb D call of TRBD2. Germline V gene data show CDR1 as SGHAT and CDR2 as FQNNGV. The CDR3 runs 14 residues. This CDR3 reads CASLGRVDTGELFF. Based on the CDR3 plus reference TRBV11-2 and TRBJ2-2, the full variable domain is EAGVAQSPRYKIIEKRQSVAFWCNPISGHATLYWYQQILGQGPKLLIQFQNNGVVDDSQLPKDRFSAERLKGVDSTLKIQPAKLEDSAVYLCASLGRVDTGELFFGEGSRLTVL.

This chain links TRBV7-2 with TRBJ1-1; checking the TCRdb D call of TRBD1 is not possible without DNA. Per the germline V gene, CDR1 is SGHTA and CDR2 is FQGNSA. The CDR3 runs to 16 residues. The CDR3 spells CASSLPRQGLNTEAFF.

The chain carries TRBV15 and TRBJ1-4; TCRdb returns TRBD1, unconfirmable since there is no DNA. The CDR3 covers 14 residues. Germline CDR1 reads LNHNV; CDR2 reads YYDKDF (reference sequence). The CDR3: CATSKGATNEKLFF. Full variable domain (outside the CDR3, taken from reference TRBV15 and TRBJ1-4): DAMVIQNPRYQVTQFGKPVTLSCSQTLNHNVMYWYQQKSSQAPKLLFHYYDKDFNNEADTPDNFQSRRPNTSFCFLDIRSPGLGDTAMYLCATSKGATNEKLFFGSGTQLSVL.

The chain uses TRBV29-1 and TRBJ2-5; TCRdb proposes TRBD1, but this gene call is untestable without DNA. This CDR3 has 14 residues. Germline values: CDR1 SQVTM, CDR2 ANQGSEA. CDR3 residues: CSVEVLDREETQYF.

CDR3 sequence reads: CSARDPTAQGYTF. V is TRBV20-1 and J is TRBJ1-2; TCRdb designates TRBD1, a call that cannot be tested without DNA. The CDR3 is made up of 13 amino acids. Looked up from germline, CDR1 is DFQATT and CDR2 is SNEGSKA (reference sequence).